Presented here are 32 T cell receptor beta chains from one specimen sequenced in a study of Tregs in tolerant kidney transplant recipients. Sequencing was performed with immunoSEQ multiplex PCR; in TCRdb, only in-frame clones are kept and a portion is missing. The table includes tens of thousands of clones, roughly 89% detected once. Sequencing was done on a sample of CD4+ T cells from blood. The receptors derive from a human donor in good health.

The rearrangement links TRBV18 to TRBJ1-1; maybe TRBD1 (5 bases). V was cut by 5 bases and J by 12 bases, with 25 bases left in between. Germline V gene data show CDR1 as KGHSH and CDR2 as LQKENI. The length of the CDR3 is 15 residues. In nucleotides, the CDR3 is TGTGCCAGCTCATATTCTCGGGATCCCGGGACCAAGACTTTCTTT. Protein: CASSYSRDPGTKTFF.

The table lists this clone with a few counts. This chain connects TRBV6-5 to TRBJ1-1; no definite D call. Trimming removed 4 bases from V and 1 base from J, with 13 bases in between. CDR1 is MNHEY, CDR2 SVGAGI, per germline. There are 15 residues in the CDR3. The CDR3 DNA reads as TGTGCCAGCAGTTGGGCGCGCGTACCGAACACTGAAGCTTTCTTT. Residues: CASSWARVPNTEAFF.

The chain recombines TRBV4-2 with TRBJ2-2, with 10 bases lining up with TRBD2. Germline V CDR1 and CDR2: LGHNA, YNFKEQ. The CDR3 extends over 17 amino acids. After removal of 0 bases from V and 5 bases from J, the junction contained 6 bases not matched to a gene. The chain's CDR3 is CASSQDQLAGVTGELFF. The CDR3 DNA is TGTGCCAGCAGCCAAGATCAGCTAGCGGGAGTAACCGGGGAGCTGTTTTTT.

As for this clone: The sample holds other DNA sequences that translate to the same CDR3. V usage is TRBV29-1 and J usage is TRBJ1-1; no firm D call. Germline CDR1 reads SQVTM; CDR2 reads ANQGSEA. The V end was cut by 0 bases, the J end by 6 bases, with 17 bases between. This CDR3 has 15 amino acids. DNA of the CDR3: TGCAGCGTTGAAGATTTGACGCCCAAAGGGCCTGAAGCTTTCTTT. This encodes CSVEDLTPKGPEAFF.

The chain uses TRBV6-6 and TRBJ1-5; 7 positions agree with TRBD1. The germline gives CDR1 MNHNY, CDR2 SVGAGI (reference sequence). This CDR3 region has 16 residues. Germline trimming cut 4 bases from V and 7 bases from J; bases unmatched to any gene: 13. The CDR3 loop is CASSSSRQGRGQPQHF. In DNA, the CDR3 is TGTGCCAGCAGTTCCTCCAGACAGGGTCGCGGCCAGCCCCAGCATTTT.

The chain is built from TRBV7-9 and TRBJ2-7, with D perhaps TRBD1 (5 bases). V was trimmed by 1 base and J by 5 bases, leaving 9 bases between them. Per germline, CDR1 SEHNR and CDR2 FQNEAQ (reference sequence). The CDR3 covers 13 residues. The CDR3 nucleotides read TGTGCCAGCAGCTTAGGGGGCCTCCACGAGCAGTACTTC. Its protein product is CASSLGGLHEQYF.

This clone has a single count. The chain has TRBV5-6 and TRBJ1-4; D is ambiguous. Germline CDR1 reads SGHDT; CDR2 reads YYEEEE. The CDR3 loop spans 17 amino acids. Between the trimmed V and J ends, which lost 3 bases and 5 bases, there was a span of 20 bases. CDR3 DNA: TGTGCCAGCAGCTCTTGGGGAGCCTTGACTGCAAATGAAAAACTGTTTTTT. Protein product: CASSSWGALTANEKLFF. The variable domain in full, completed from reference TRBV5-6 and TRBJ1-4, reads DAGVTQSPTHLIKTRGQQVTLRCSPKSGHDTVSWYQQALGQGPQFIFQYYEEEERQRGNFPDRFSGHQFPNYSSELNVNALLLGDSALYLCASSSWGALTANEKLFFGSGTQLSVL.

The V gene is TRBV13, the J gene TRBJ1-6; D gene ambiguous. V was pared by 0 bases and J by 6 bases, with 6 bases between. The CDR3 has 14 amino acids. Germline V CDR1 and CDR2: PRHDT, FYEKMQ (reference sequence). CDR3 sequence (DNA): TGTGCCAGCAGCTTAGGCCGGGGTAATTCACCCCTCCACTTT. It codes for CASSLGRGNSPLHF.

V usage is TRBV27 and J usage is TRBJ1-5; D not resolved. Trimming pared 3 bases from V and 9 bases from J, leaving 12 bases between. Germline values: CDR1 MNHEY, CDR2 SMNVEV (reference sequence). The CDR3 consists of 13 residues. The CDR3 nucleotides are TGTGCCAGCAGTTTTTTGGTGGATGGGCCCCAGCATTTT. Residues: CASSFLVDGPQHF.

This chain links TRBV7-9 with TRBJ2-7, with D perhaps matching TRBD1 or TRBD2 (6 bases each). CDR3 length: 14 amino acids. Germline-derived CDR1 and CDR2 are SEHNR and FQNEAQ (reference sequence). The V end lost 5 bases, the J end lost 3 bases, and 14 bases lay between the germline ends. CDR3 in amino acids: CASSPSGAGYEQYF. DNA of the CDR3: TGTGCCAGCAGCCCCTCGGGGGCGGGCTACGAGCAGTACTTC.

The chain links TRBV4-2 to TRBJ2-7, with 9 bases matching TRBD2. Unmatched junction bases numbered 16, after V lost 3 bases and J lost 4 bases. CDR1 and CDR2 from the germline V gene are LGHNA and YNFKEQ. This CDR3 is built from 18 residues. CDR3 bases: TGTGCCAGCAGCCATCCCCGGTATACACTAGCGGGTTCATACGAGCAGTACTTC. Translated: CASSHPRYTLAGSYEQYF.

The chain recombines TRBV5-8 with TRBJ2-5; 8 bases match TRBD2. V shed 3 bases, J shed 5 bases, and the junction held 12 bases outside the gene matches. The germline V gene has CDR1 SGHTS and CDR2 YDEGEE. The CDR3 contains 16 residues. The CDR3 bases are TGTGCCAGCAGCTCCGGAACCGGGACTAGGGGTGAGACCCAGTACTTC. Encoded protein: CASSSGTGTRGETQYF.

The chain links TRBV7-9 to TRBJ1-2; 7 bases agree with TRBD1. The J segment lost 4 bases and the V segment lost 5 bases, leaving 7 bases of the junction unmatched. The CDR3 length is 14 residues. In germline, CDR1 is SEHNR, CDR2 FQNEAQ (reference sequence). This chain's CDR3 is CASSASGTAYGYTF. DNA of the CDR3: TGTGCCAGCAGCGCCAGTGGGACAGCCTATGGCTACACCTTC.

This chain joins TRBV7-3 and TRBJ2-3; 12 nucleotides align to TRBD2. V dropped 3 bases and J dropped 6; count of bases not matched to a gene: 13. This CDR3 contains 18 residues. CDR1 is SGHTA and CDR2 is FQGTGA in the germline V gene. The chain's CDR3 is CASSFYPLTSGRGDTQYF. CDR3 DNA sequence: TGTGCCAGCAGCTTCTACCCTCTGACTAGCGGGAGAGGGGATACGCAGTATTTT. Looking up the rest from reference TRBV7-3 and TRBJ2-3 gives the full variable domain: GAGVSQTPSNKVTEKGKYVELRCDPISGHTALYWYRQSLGQGPEFLIYFQGTGAADDSGLPNDRFFAVRPEGSVSTLKIQRTERGDSAVYLCASSFYPLTSGRGDTQYFGPGTRLTVL.

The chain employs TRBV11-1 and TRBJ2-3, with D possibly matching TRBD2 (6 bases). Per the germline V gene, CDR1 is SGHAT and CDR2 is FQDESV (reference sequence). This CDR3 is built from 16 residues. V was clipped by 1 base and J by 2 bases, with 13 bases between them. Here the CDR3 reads CASSLVSGGLTDTQYF. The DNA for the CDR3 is TGTGCCAGCAGCTTAGTGAGTGGGGGACTCACAGATACGCAGTATTTT.

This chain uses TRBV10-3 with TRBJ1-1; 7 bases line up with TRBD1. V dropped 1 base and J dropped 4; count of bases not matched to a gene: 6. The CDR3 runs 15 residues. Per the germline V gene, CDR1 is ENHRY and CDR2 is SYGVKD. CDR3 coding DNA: TGTGCCATCAGTGAGTTCTTCCAGGGGGGCACTGAAGCTTTCTTT. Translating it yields CAISEFFQGGTEAFF.

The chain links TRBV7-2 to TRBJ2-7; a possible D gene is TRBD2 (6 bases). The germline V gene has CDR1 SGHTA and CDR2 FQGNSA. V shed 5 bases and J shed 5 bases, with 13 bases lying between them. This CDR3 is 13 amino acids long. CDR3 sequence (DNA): TGTGCCAGCAGCCCGATGGGGGGAGACGAGCAGTACTTC. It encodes CASSPMGGDEQYF.

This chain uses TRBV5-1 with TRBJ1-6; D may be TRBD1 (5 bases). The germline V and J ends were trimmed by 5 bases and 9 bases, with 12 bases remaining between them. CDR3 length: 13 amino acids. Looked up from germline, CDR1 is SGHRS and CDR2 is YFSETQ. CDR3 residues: CASRREGSSPLHF. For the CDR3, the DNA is TGCGCCAGCAGGAGGGAGGGGAGTTCACCCCTCCACTTT.

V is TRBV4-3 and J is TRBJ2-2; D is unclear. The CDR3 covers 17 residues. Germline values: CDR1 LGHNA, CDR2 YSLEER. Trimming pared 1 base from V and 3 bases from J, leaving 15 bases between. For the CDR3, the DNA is TGCGCCAGCAGCCAAGTTTGGGTGGCCAGTTACACCGGGGAGCTGTTTTTT. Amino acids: CASSQVWVASYTGELFF.

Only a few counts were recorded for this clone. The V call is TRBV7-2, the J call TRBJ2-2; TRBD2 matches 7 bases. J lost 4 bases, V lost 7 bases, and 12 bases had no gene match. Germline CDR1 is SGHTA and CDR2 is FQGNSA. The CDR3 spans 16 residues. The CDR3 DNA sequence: TGTGCCAGCACCCGTGGTGGAGGGAGGGTCACCGGGGAGCTGTTTTTT. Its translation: CASTRGGGRVTGELFF. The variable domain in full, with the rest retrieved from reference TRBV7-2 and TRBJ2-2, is GAGVSQSPSNKVTEKGKDVELRCDPISGHTALYWYRQSLGQGLEFLIYFQGNSAPDKSGLPSDRFSAERTGGSVSTLTIQRTQQEDSAVYLCASTRGGGRVTGELFFGEGSRLTVL.

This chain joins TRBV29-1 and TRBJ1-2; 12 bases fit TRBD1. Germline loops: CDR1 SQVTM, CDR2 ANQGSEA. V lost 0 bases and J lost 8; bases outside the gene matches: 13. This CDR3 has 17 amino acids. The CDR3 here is CSVEDRYPGQGARGYTF. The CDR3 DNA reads TGCAGCGTTGAAGATCGGTATCCGGGACAGGGGGCGCGGGGCTACACCTTC.

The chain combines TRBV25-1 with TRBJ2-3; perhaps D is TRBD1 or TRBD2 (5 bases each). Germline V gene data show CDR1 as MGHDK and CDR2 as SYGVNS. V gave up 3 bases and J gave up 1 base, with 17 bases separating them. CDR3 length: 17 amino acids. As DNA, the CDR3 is TGTGCCAGCAGTGATTTCCGTGGGACCTCCCGCACAGATACGCAGTATTTT. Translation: CASSDFRGTSRTDTQYF.

This CDR3 reads CASSDWAGETQYF. CDR3 nucleotide sequence: TGCGCCAGCAGTGATTGGGCAGGGGAGACCCAGTACTTC. The chain carries TRBV4-3 and TRBJ2-5, with D tentatively TRBD1 (5 bases). The germline CDR1 and CDR2 sequences are LGHNA and YSLEER. The V gene lost 6 bases and the J gene lost 5 bases, with 13 bases spanning the gap. CDR3 length: 13 residues.

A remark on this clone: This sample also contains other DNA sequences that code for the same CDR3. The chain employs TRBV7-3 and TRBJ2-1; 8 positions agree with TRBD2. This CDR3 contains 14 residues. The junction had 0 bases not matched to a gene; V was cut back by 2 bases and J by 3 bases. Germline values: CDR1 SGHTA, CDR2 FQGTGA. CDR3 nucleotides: TGTGCCAGCAGCTTACTAGCGGGCTACAATGAGCAGTTCTTC. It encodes CASSLLAGYNEQFF.

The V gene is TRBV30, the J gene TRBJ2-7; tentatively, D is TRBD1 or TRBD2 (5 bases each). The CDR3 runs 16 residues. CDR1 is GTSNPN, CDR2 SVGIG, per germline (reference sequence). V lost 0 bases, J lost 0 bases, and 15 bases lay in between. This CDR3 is CAWSVLGTVSSYEQYF. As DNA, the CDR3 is TGTGCCTGGAGTGTACTCGGGACGGTGAGCTCCTACGAGCAGTACTTC.

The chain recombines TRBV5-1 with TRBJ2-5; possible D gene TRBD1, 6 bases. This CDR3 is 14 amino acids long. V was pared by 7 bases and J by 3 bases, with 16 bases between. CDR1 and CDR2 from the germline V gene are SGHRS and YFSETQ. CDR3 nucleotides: TGCGCCAGCTCGGCCGGGACAAGGGAAGAGACCCAGTACTTC. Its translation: CASSAGTREETQYF.

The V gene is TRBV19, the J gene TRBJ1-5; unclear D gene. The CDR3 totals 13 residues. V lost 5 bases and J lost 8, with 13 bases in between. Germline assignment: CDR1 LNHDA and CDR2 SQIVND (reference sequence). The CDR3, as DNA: TGTGCCAGTAGTTCCGACCGAGATAAGCCCCAGCATTTT. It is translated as CASSSDRDKPQHF.

CDR3 sequence (DNA): TGTGCCAGCAGCACCAGCTTGGACAGGTTGAAAAACATTCAGTACTTC. Amino acids: CASSTSLDRLKNIQYF. The chain links TRBV21-1 to TRBJ2-4; the table's D call, TRBD1, was not checked against the DNA. TRBV21-1 corresponds to a pseudogene. This CDR3 contains 16 residues.

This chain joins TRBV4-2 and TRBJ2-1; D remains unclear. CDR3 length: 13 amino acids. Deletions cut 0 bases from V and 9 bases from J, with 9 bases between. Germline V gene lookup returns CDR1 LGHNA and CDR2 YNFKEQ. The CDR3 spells CASSQERSAEQFF. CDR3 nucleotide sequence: TGTGCCAGCAGCCAAGAGAGGTCTGCTGAGCAGTTCTTC.

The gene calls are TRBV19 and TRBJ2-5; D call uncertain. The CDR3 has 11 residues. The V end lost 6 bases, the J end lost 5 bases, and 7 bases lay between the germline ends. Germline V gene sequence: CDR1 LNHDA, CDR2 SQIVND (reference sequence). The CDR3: CASRRSETQYF. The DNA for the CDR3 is TGTGCCAGTAGAAGGTCGGAGACCCAGTACTTC.

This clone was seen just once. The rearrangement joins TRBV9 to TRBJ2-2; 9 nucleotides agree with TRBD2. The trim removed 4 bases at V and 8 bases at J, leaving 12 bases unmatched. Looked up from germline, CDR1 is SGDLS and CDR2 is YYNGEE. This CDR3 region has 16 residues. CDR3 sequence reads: CASSPRSGSRSGELFF. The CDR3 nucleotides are TGTGCCAGCAGCCCCCGTAGCGGGAGCCGGTCGGGGGAGCTGTTTTTT.

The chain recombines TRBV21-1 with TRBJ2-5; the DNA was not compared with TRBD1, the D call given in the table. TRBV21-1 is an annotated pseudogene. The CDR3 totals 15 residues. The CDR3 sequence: CASSNRTGKGETQYF. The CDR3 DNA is TGTGCCAGCAGCAACCGGACAGGGAAAGGAGAGACCCAGTACTTC.